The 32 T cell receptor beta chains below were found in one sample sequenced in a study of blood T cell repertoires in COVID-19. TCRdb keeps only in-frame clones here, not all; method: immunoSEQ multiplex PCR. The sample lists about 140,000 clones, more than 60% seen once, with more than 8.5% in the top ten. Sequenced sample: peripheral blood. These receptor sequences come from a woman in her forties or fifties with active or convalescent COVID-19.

The CDR3 region is CASSRGTGRFGTGVNTEAFF. CDR3 bases: TGTGCCAGCAGTCGCGGGACAGGGAGGTTCGGAACGGGTGTGAACACTGAAGCTTTCTTT. The chain uses TRBV2 and TRBJ1-1; 9 bases map to TRBD1. V was pared by 5 bases and J by 0 bases, with 19 bases of the junction left unmatched. Germline V gives CDR1 SNHLY, CDR2 FYNNEI. CDR3 length: 20 amino acids. The complete variable domain, with remaining parts taken from reference TRBV2 and TRBJ1-1, reads EPEVTQTPSHQVTQMGQEVILRCVPISNHLYFYWYRQILGQKVEFLVSFYNNEISEKSEIFDDQFSVERPDGSNFTLKIRSTKLEDSAMYFCASSRGTGRFGTGVNTEAFFGQGTRLTVV.

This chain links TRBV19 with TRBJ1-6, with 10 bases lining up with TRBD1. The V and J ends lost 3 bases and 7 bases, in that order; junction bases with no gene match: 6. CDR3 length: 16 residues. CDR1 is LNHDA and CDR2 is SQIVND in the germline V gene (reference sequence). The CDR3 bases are TGTGCCAGTAGTATCATTCCGACAGGGGGCAATTCACCCCTCCACTTT. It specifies CASSIIPTGGNSPLHF.

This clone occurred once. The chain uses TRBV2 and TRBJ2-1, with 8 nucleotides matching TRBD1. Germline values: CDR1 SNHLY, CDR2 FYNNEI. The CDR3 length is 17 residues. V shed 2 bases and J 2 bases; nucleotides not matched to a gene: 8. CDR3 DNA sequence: TGTGCCAGCAGTGAAAGGCTAGACAGGGGCCCCTACAATGAGCAGTTCTTC. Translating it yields CASSERLDRGPYNEQFF.

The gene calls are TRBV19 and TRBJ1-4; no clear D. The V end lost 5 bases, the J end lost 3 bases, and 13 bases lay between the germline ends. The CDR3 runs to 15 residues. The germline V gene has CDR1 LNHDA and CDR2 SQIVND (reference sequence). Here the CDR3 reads CASSGTGVSNEKLFF. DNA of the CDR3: TGTGCCAGTAGTGGAACGGGAGTATCTAATGAAAAACTGTTTTTT.

The chain's CDR3 is CASSLRRLEKLFF. For the CDR3, the DNA is TGTGCCAGTAGTCTACGACGACTTGAAAAACTGTTTTTT. The chain combines TRBV19 with TRBJ1-4; no definite D call. From germline, CDR1 is LNHDA and CDR2 SQIVND (reference sequence). The CDR3 length is 13 residues. Trimming removed 5 bases at V and 7 bases at J, with 11 bases between. Full variable domain (outside the CDR3, taken from reference TRBV19 and TRBJ1-4): DGGITQSPKYLFRKEGQNVTLSCEQNLNHDAMYWYRQDPGQGLRLIYYSQIVNDFQKGDIAEGYSVSREKKESFPLTVTSAQKNPTAFYLCASSLRRLEKLFFGSGTQLSVL.

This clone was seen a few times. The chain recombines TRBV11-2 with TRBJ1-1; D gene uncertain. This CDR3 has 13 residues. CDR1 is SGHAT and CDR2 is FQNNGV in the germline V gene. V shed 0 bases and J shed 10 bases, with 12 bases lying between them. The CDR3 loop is CASSLDREGAAFF. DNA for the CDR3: TGTGCCAGCAGCTTAGATAGGGAGGGAGCAGCTTTCTTT.

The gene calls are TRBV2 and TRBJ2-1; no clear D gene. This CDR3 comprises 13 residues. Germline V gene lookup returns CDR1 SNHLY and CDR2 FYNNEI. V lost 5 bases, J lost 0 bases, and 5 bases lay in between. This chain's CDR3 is CASSLGSYNEQFF. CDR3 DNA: TGTGCCAGCAGTCTAGGCTCCTACAATGAGCAGTTCTTC.

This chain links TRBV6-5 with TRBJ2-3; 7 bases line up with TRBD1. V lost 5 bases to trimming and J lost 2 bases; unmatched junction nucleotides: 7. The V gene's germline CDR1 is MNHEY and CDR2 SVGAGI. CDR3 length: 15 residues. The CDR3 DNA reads TGTGCCAGCAGTCCGGACGGGACAGACACAGATACGCAGTATTTT. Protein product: CASSPDGTDTDTQYF.

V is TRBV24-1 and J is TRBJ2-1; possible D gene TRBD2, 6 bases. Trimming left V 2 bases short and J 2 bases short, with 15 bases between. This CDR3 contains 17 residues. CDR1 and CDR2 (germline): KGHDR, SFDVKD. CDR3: CATSDSGPGGTYNEQFF. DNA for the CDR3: TGTGCCACCAGTGATTCCGGGCCCGGAGGGACCTACAATGAGCAGTTCTTC.

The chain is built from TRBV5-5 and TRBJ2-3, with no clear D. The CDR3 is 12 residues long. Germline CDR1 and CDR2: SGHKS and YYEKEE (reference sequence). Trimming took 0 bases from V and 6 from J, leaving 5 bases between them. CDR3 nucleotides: TGTGCCAGCAGCTTGGCCCGGGATACGCAGTATTTT. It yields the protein CASSLARDTQYF.

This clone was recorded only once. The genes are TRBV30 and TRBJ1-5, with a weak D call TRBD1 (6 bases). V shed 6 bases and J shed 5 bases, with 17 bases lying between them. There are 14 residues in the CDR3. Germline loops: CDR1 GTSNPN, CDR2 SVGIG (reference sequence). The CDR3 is CACSDSRSDQPQHF. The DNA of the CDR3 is TGTGCCTGCTCGGACAGCAGGTCGGATCAGCCCCAGCATTTT.

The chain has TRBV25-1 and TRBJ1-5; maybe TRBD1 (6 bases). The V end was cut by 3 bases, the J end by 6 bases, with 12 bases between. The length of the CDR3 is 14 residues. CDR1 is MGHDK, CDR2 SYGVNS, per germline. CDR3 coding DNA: TGTGCCAGCAGTGACAGGGGAGCTGGTCAGCCCCAGCATTTT. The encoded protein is CASSDRGAGQPQHF.

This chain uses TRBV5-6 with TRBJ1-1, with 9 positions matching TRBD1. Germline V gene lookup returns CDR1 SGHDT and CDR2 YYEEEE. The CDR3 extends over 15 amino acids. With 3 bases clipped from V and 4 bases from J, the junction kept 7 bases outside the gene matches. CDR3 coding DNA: TGTGCCAGCAGCTGGGACAGGGCGAGGGGCACTGAAGCTTTCTTT. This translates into CASSWDRARGTEAFF.

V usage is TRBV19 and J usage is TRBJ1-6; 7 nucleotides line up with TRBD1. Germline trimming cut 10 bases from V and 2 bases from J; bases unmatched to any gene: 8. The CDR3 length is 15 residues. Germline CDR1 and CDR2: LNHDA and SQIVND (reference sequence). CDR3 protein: CATQQGHAYNSPLHF. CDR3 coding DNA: TGTGCCACCCAACAGGGGCATGCCTATAATTCACCCCTCCACTTT.

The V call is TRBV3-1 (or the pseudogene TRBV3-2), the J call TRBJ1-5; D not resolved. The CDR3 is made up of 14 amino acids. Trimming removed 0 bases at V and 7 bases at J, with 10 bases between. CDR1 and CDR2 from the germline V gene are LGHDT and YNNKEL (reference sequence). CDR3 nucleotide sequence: TGTGCCAGCAGCCAAGATCTTGGTCGGCAGCCCCAGCATTTT. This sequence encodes CASSQDLGRQPQHF.

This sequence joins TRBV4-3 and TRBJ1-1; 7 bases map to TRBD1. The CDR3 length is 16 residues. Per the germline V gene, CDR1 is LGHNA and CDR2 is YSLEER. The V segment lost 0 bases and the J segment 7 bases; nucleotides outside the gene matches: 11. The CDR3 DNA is TGCGCCAGCAGCCAAGATCTGGTAGGGGGCCATGATGAAGCTTTCTTT. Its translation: CASSQDLVGGHDEAFF.

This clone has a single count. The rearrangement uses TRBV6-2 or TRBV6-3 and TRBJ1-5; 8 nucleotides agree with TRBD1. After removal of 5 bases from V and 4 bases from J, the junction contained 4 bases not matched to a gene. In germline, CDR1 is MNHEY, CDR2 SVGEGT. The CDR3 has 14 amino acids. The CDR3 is CASSKQGGNQPQHF. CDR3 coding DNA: TGTGCCAGCAGTAAACAGGGGGGAAATCAGCCCCAGCATTTT.

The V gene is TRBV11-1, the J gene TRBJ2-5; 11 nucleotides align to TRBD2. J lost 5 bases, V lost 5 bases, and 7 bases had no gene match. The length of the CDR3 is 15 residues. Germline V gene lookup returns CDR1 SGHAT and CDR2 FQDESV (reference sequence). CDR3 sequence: CASSRTSGSFETQYF. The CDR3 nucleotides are TGTGCCAGCAGCCGTACTAGCGGGAGTTTCGAGACCCAGTACTTC.

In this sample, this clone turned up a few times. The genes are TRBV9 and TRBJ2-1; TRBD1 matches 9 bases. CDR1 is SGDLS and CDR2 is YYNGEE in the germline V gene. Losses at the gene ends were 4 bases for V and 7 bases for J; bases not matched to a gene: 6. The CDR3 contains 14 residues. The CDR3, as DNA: TGTGCCAGCAGCCTAAGGACAGGGGTTAATGAGCAGTTCTTC. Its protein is CASSLRTGVNEQFF. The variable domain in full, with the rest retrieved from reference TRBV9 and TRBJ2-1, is DSGVTQTPKHLITATGQRVTLRCSPRSGDLSVYWYQQSLDQGLQFLIQYYNGEERAKGNILERFSAQQFPDLHSELNLSSLELGDSALYFCASSLRTGVNEQFFGPGTRLTVL.

This CDR3 is CASSQEARTGRLSTEAFF. DNA for the CDR3: TGTGCCAGCAGCCAAGAGGCCCGGACAGGGAGGCTAAGCACTGAAGCTTTCTTT. The V gene is TRBV4-2, the J gene TRBJ1-1; 8 bases fit TRBD1. The CDR3 is 18 residues long. V lost 0 bases, J lost 4 bases, and 13 bases stayed unmatched. Germline V CDR1 and CDR2: LGHNA, YNFKEQ.

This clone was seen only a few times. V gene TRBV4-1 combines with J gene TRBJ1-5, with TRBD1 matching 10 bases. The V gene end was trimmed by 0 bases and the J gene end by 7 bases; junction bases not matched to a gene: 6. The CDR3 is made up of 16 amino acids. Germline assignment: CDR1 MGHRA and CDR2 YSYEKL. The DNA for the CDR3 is TGCGCCAGCAGCCAAGATGGGACAGGGGTTAAGCAGCCCCAGCATTTT. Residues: CASSQDGTGVKQPQHF.

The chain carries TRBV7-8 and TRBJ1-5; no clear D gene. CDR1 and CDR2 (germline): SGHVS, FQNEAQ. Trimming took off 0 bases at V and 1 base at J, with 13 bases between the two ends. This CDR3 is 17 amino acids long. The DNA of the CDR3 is TGTGCCAGCAGCTTAGCAACGATACAAGTGAGCAATCAGCCCCAGCATTTT. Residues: CASSLATIQVSNQPQHF.

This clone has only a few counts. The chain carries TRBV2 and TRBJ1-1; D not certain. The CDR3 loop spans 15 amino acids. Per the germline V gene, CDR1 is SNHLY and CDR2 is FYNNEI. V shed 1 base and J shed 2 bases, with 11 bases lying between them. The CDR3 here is CASSEVAWSNTEAFF. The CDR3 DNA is TGTGCCAGCAGTGAAGTGGCATGGTCCAACACTGAAGCTTTCTTT.

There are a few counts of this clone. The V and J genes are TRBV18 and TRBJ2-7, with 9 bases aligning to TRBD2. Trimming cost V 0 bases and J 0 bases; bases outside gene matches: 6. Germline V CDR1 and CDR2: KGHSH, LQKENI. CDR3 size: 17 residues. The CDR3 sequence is CASSPPEREDPSYEQYF. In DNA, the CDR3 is TGTGCCAGCTCACCACCGGAGCGGGAGGACCCCTCCTACGAGCAGTACTTC.

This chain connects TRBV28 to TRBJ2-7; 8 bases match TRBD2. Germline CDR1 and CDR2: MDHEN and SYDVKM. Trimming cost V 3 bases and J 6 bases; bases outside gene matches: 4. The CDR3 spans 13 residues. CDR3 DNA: TGTGCCAGCAGTTTTTCGGGAGGGCCCGAGCAGTACTTC. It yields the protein CASSFSGGPEQYF.

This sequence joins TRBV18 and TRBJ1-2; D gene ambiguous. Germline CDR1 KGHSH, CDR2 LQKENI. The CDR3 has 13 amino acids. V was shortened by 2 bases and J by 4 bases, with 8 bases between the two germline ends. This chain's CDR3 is CASSPSGSYGYTF. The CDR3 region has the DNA TGTGCCAGCTCACCATCAGGATCCTATGGCTACACCTTC.

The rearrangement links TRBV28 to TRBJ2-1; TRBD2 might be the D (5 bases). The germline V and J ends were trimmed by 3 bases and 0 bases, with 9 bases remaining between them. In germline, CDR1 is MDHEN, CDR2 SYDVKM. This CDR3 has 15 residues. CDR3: CASSLVGSSYNEQFF. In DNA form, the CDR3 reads TGTGCCAGCAGTTTGGTGGGGAGCTCCTACAATGAGCAGTTCTTC.

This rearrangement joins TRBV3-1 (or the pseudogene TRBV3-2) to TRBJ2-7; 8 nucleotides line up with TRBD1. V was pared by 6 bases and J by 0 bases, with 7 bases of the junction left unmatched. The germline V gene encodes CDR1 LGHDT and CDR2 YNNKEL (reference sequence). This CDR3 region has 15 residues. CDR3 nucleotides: TGTGCCAGCAGGAAGGGACAGGCCAACTCCTACGAGCAGTACTTC. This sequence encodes CASRKGQANSYEQYF.

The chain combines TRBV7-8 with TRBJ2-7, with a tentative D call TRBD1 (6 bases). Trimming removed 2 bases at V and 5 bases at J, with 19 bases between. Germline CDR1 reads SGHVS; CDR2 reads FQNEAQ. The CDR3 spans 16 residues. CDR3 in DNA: TGTGCCAGCAGCTTATCGTACAGGGCGAATTCACACGAGCAGTACTTC. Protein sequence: CASSLSYRANSHEQYF.

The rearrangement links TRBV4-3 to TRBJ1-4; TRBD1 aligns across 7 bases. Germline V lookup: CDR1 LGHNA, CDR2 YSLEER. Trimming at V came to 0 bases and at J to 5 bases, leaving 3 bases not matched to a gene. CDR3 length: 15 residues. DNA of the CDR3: TGCGCCAGCAGCCAAGATACCAGGGGGAATGAAAAACTGTTTTTT. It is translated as CASSQDTRGNEKLFF.

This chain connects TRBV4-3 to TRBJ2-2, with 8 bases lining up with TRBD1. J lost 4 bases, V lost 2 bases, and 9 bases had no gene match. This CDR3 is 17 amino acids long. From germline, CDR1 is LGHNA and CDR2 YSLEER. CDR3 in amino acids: CASSQFMTGVSTGELFF. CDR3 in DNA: TGCGCCAGCAGCCAATTTATGACAGGGGTGAGCACCGGGGAGCTGTTTTTT.

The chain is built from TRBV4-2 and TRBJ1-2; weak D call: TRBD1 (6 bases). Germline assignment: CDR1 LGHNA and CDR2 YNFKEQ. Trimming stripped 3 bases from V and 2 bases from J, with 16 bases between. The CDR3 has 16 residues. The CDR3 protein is CASSQSTGPLNYGYTF. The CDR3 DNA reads TGTGCCAGCAGCCAGAGTACAGGGCCCCTCAACTATGGCTACACCTTC.